The next 20 T cell receptor beta chains were all read from a single sample in a study of blood T cell repertoires in COVID-19. This table comes from immunoSEQ multiplex PCR, and its TCRdb copy is limited to in-frame clones, with some not included. The sample yields about 250,000 clones, 87% seen once. The specimen sequenced was peripheral blood. Source of these receptors: a man aged 18 to 30 with active or convalescent COVID-19.

The chain is built from TRBV2 and TRBJ1-5; D unclear. Deletions cut 3 bases from V and 9 bases from J, with 12 bases between. This CDR3 is built from 13 residues. CDR1 and CDR2 from the germline V gene are SNHLY and FYNNEI. Here the CDR3 reads CASSDVPVTPQHF. CDR3 nucleotide sequence: TGTGCCAGCAGTGACGTACCGGTCACGCCCCAGCATTTT.

The chain links TRBV25-1 to TRBJ2-7, with D possibly matching TRBD1 (7 bases). Trimming pared 2 bases from V and 0 bases from J, leaving 11 bases between. The CDR3 extends over 15 amino acids. From germline, CDR1 is MGHDK and CDR2 SYGVNS. CDR3 residues: CASSERQGLSYEQYF. The DNA for the CDR3 is TGTGCCAGCAGTGAACGACAGGGACTCTCCTACGAGCAGTACTTC.

The J gene is TRBJ2-5, the V gene TRBV19, with 14 bases that match TRBD2. With V trimmed by 2 bases and J by 2 bases, 4 bases remained unmatched. This CDR3 has 17 residues. The V gene's germline CDR1 is LNHDA and CDR2 SQIVND (reference sequence). CDR3 in DNA: TGTGCCAGTAGTATAAAGACTAGCGGGAGGGCTCAAGAGACCCAGTACTTC. It encodes CASSIKTSGRAQETQYF.

This clone appeared a few times. The gene calls are TRBV30 and TRBJ2-1; D remains ambiguous. Germline V gives CDR1 GTSNPN, CDR2 SVGIG (reference sequence). This CDR3 comprises 16 residues. Trimming took 0 bases from V and 0 from J, leaving 12 bases between them. This CDR3 is CAWSVMIQLSYNEQFF. The CDR3 DNA sequence: TGTGCCTGGAGTGTAATGATACAGCTCTCCTACAATGAGCAGTTCTTC.

The chain combines TRBV7-9 with TRBJ2-3; TRBD2 matches 7 bases. CDR1 and CDR2 from the germline V gene are SEHNR and FQNEAQ (reference sequence). V gave up 5 bases and J gave up 2 bases; unmatched junction bases: 13. CDR3 length equals 17 residues. DNA for the CDR3: TGTGCCAGCAGCAAAGGGGTTCGGGAGCGGGACACAGATACGCAGTATTTT. This translates into CASSKGVRERDTDTQYF.

This clone was found once. The V gene is TRBV19, the J gene TRBJ2-5; TRBD1 matches at 8 bases. The CDR3 loop spans 16 amino acids. Germline loops: CDR1 LNHDA, CDR2 SQIVND (reference sequence). V shed 3 bases and J 0 bases; nucleotides not matched to a gene: 6. Written as DNA, the CDR3 is TGTGCCAGTAGTATTCCTTGGACAGGGCACCAAGAGACCCAGTACTTC. Its protein product is CASSIPWTGHQETQYF.

This sequence joins TRBV19 and TRBJ2-3, with TRBD2 matching over 14 bases. This CDR3 comprises 16 residues. Germline assignment: CDR1 LNHDA and CDR2 SQIVND (reference sequence). V trimming: 4 bases; J trimming: 3 bases; junction bases outside the gene matches: 3. In DNA, the CDR3 is TGTGCCAGTAGTACGACTAGCGGGAGGGCGACAGATACGCAGTATTTT. Amino acid sequence: CASSTTSGRATDTQYF. Full variable domain (missing parts from reference TRBV19 and TRBJ2-3): DGGITQSPKYLFRKEGQNVTLSCEQNLNHDAMYWYRQDPGQGLRLIYYSQIVNDFQKGDIAEGYSVSREKKESFPLTVTSAQKNPTAFYLCASSTTSGRATDTQYFGPGTRLTVL.

In the case of this clone: Different DNA sequences within this sample yield the same CDR3. The CDR3 DNA follows: TGTGCCACCAGCAGAGGAGGGAGCAATCAGCCCCAGCATTTT. It yields the protein CATSRGGSNQPQHF. The chain joins TRBV15 to TRBJ1-5; no reliable D call. The CDR3 sequence is 14 residues long. V was clipped by 1 base and J by 1 base, with 5 bases between them. Germline CDR1 LNHNV, CDR2 YYDKDF (reference sequence).

The chain recombines TRBV15 with TRBJ2-3; D is perhaps TRBD2 (5 bases). Trimming cost V 4 bases and J 0 bases, with 11 bases left between them. Germline assignment: CDR1 LNHNV and CDR2 YYDKDF (reference sequence). The CDR3 contains 15 residues. CDR3 nucleotides: TGTGCCACCAGCACCAGCGGACCGAGCACAGATACGCAGTATTTT. Its protein product is CATSTSGPSTDTQYF.

The J gene is TRBJ1-6, the V gene TRBV10-3; D is unresolved. This CDR3 spans 12 amino acids. Germline V gene data show CDR1 as ENHRY and CDR2 as SYGVKD. The V end was cut by 11 bases, the J end by 6 bases, with 11 bases between. The CDR3 coding sequence is TGTGCCGGCTCGACGGGTAATTCACCCCTCCACTTT. Translation: CAGSTGNSPLHF.

This clone was detected once. The chain is built from TRBV19 and TRBJ1-4; tentatively, D is TRBD1 (5 bases). The CDR3 is made up of 16 amino acids. V was trimmed by 5 bases and J by 5 bases, leaving 18 bases between them. Germline values: CDR1 LNHDA, CDR2 SQIVND (reference sequence). The CDR3 nucleotides read TGTGCCAGTAGTGCCCCCGCGACAGTTGTAAATGAAAAACTGTTTTTT. It encodes CASSAPATVVNEKLFF.

The genes are TRBV29-1 and TRBJ2-1, with D possibly TRBD2 on 6 matching bases. With 2 bases removed from V and 8 bases from J, the gap between germline ends came to 22 bases. The V gene's germline CDR1 is SQVTM and CDR2 ANQGSEA. The CDR3 loop spans 16 amino acids. The CDR3 region is CSVERGTSLSLDEQFF. The CDR3, as DNA: TGCAGCGTTGAAAGGGGTACTAGCTTGTCCTTGGATGAGCAGTTCTTC.

The V gene is TRBV5-1, the J gene TRBJ2-4, with D perhaps TRBD2 (5 bases). The CDR3 is made up of 15 amino acids. V lost 0 bases, J lost 3 bases, and 10 bases lay in between. Germline V lookup: CDR1 SGHRS, CDR2 YFSETQ. The CDR3 sequence is CASSLAPGNKNIQYF. CDR3 bases: TGCGCCAGCAGCTTGGCCCCGGGGAACAAAAACATTCAGTACTTC.

V gene TRBV7-6 combines with J gene TRBJ2-7; TRBD1 matches 10 bases. The CDR3 sequence is 17 residues long. Germline V gene lookup returns CDR1 SGHVS and CDR2 FNYEAQ. V was pared by 1 base and J by 4 bases, with 10 bases of the junction left unmatched. The CDR3 protein is CASSLVGGQGSLYEQYF. DNA of the CDR3: TGTGCCAGCAGCTTAGTGGGGGGACAGGGGAGCTTATACGAGCAGTACTTC.

The gene calls are TRBV4-1 and TRBJ1-2; 8 nucleotides line up with TRBD1. The CDR3 runs 16 residues. Looked up from germline, CDR1 is MGHRA and CDR2 is YSYEKL. The junction had 15 bases not matched to a gene; V was cut back by 4 bases and J by 8 bases. CDR3 DNA: TGCGCCAGCAGCCTCCCGCCGAGACAGGGGCTAGGCGGCTACACCTTC. Its protein product is CASSLPPRQGLGGYTF.

The chain has TRBV2 and TRBJ1-6; 7 bases map to TRBD1. In germline, CDR1 is SNHLY, CDR2 FYNNEI. The CDR3 has 16 amino acids. J was trimmed by 5 bases and V by 0 bases; bases with no gene match: 4. The CDR3 region has the DNA TGTGCCAGCAGTGAAGCAGGAACAGGGGATAATTCACCCCTCCACTTT. Protein: CASSEAGTGDNSPLHF.

The chain combines TRBV10-2 with TRBJ2-1; 9 positions match TRBD2. Trimming took 4 bases from V and 7 from J; bases not matched to a gene: 5. The CDR3 spans 14 residues. Germline V gives CDR1 WSHSY, CDR2 SAAADI. CDR3 amino acids: CASSVAGEGNEQFF. DNA for the CDR3: TGCGCCAGCAGTGTAGCGGGAGAAGGTAATGAGCAGTTCTTC.

The chain joins TRBV10-3 to TRBJ1-2; 8 bases align to TRBD1. Germline V lookup: CDR1 ENHRY, CDR2 SYGVKD. The V segment lost 6 bases and the J segment 6 bases; nucleotides outside the gene matches: 12. This CDR3 is 15 amino acids long. The CDR3 DNA is TGTGCCATCAGGACCCCGGGACAGGAGCTTCATGGCTACACCTTC. Amino acids: CAIRTPGQELHGYTF.

The chain is built from TRBV30 and TRBJ1-4; 8 bases align to TRBD1. The germline V gene has CDR1 GTSNPN and CDR2 SVGIG (reference sequence). CDR3 size: 15 residues. V shed 3 bases, J shed 7 bases, and the junction held 10 bases outside the gene matches. CDR3 in amino acids: CAWRPETGAREKLFF. CDR3 in DNA: TGTGCCTGGAGGCCGGAGACAGGGGCCCGTGAAAAACTGTTTTTT.

The chain recombines TRBV11-2 with TRBJ2-1, with a possible D match to TRBD2 (5 bases). Germline assignment: CDR1 SGHAT and CDR2 FQNNGV. The CDR3 has 15 amino acids. V lost 6 bases, J lost 5 bases, and 17 bases lay in between. The CDR3 protein is CASSVFTGGHNEQFF. The CDR3 DNA sequence: TGTGCCAGCAGTGTGTTTACTGGAGGACACAATGAGCAGTTCTTC.